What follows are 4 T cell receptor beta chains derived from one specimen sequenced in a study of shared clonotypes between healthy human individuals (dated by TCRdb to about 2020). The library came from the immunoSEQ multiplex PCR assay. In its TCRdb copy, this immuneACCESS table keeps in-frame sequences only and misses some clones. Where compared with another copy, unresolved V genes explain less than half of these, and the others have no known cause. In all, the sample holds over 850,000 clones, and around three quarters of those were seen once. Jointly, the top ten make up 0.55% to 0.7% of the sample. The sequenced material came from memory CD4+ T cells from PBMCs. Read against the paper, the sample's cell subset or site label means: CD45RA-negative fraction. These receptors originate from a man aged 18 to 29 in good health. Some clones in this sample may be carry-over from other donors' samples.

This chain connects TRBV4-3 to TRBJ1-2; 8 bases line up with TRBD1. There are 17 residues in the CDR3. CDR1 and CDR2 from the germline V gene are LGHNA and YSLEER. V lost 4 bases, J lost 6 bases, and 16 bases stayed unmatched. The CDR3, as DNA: TGCGCCAGCAGCCCCCAGGGGGCTGGAGGCACGCTCCATGGCTACACCTTC. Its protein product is CASSPQGAGGTLHGYTF.

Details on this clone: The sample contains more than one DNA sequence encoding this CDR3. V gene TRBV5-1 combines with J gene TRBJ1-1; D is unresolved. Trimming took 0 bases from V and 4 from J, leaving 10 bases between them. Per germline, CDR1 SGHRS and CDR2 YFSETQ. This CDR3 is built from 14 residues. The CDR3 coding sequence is TGCGCCAGCAGCTTGGCCGGGGTTGGCACTGAAGCTTTCTTT. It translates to CASSLAGVGTEAFF.

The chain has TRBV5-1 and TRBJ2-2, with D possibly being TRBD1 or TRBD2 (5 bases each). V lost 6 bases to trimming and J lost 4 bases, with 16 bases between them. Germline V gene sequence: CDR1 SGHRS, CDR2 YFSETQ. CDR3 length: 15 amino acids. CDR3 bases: TGCGCCAGCATCCTAGGGGACCCAGCCACCGGGGAGCTGTTTTTT. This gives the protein CASILGDPATGELFF.

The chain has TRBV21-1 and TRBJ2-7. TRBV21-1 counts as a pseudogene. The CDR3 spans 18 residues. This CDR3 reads CASELPPTIGATSYEQYF. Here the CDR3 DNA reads TGTGCCAGCGAACTACCCCCAACTATCGGGGCGACGTCCTACGAGCAGTACTTC.